This T cell receptor beta chain was identified in a study of shared T cell receptors in the human thymus (dated by TCRdb to the early 2020s). For context, the study as a whole: The study examined how self-reactive, shared T-cell receptor alpha chains are generated in the human thymus.

The germline V gene sets CDR1 to SQVTM and CDR2 to ANQGSEA. Trimming leaves V shorter by 6 bases and J shorter by 7 bases, with the junction holding 11 bases beyond the gene matches. Measured from the cysteine to the phenylalanine, the CDR3 is 15 residues long. Of all the DNA, just the CDR3 is kept, 45 bases in frame from base 1. The protocol used for the library was the immunoSEQ multiplex PCR assay. TCRdb took this table from immuneACCESS and kept in-frame rearrangements with V and J called. Such tables lack part of the clones; where checked against another copy, unresolved V genes explain under half of the gap, and the rest is unexplained. Counted in this sample were roughly 500,000 clones; about four fifths of them appeared once. Together, the top ten hold roughly 0.013% of the sample. With regard to this clone: There is no known antigen for this receptor. Base-call qualities are not available, and no considerably larger clone is one nucleotide away.

The same sample was also used in a study of human thymus T cells. As described in the second report: Donors were immunologically healthy infants undergoing open corrective cardiac surgery for congenital heart defects in Finland. The thymus tissue came from surgical resects taken out during corrective cardiac surgery. Usage of V and J gene segments appeared to be biased in both the thymic and the peripheral blood repertoires. Highly overlapping thymic TCR repertoires among unrelated individuals were reported in the related research. The study characterized TCR alpha and beta repertoires from about 8 infant thymus samples and a few related peripheral blood samples. Donor ages ranging from about 7 to 244 days were recorded, and about six male and a couple of female infants were included in the cohort. After being mechanically released from the tissue, thymocytes were kept at -70 degrees C in pellets of roughly 10-33 million cells. A QIAsymphony instrument was used to extract genomic DNA from frozen cell pellets. The immunoSEQ multiplex PCR assay was used to amplify the TCRB and TCRAD loci from a standardized quantity of quality-controlled genomic DNA. The amplicons covered the V(D)J region and were long enough to include the CDR3 and to identify the V and J genes. Through the commercial immunoSEQ service, the amplicons were sequenced on an Illumina platform. Primer bias and sequencing errors were corrected as previously described, and TCRAD and TCRB were defined on the basis of the IMGT database. The repertoires were analysed using immunoSEQ Analyzer 3.0 and VDJTools for basic statistics, V/J segment usage, diversity estimates, rarefaction and pairwise overlap. To estimate diversity, the Chao1, ChaoE, Efron-Thisted, Shannon and inverse Simpson indices were applied, and diversity was also estimated on datasets down-sampled to the smallest sample. Repertoire overlap was assessed by strict matching of CDR3 nucleotide sequence, V gene and J gene, and clustering was done by Jaccard-based multidimensional scaling. On average, thymus samples gave roughly 800,000 unique TCRB clonotypes, whereas blood samples gave about 84,000.

The V and J segments used are TRBV29-1 and TRBJ2-1, with 11 bases matching TRBD1. The sequence was collected from a boy in the first two years of life with a congenital heart defect. Donor details come from another sample of the same person, matched by shared clones. Sequencing was done on a sample of thymocytes. The base sequence is TGCAGCGTGTACACCGGGACAGGGGGGGCAAATGAGCAGTTCTTC. It translates as CSVYTGTGGANEQFF.